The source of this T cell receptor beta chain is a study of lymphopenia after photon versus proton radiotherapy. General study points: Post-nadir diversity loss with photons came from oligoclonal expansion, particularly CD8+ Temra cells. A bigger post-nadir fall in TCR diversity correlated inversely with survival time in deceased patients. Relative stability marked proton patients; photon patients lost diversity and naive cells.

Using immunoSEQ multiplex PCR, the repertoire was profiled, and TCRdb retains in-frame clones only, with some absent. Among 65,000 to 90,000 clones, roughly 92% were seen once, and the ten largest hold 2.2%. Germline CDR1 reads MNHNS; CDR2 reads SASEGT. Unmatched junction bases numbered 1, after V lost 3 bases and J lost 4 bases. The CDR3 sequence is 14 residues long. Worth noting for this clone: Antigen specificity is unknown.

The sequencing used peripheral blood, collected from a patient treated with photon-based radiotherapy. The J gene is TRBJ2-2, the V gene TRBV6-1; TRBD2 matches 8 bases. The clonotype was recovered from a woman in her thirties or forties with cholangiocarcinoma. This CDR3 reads CASSDLAGTGELFF. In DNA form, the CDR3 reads TGTGCCAGCAGTGACCTAGCGGGCACCGGGGAGCTGTTTTTT.